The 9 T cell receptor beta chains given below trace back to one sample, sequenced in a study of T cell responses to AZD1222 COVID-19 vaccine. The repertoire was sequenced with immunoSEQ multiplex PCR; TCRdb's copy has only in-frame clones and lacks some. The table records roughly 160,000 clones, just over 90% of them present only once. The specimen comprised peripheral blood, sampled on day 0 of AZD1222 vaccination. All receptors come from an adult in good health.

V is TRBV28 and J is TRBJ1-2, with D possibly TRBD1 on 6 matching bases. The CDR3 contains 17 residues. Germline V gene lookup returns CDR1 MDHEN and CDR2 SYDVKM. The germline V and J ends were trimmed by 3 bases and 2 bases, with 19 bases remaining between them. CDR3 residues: CASSFAGGTRNNYGYTF. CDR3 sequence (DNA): TGTGCCAGCAGTTTTGCCGGGGGCACAAGGAACAACTATGGCTACACCTTC.

The CDR3 spells CASSLVGRDRNTEAFF. Here the CDR3 DNA reads TGTGCCAGCAGCTTGGTGGGCCGGGACAGGAACACTGAAGCTTTCTTT. This chain uses TRBV5-4 with TRBJ1-1; 7 bases align to TRBD1. Germline-derived CDR1 and CDR2 are SGHNT and YYREEE (reference sequence). The CDR3 sequence is 16 residues long. J lost 1 base, V lost 0 bases, and 6 bases had no gene match.

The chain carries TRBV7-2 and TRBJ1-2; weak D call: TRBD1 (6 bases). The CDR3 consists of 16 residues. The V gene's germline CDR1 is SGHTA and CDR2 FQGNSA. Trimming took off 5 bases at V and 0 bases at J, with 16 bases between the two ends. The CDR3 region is CASSTPGQFANYGYTF. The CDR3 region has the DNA TGTGCCAGCAGCACACCTGGACAGTTTGCTAACTATGGCTACACCTTC.

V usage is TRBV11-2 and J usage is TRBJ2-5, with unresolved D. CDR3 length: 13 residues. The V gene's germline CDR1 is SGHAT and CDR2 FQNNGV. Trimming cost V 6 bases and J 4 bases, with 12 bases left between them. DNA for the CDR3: TGTGCCAGCAGGACGGGTGGAAGAGAGACCCAGTACTTC. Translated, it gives CASRTGGRETQYF.

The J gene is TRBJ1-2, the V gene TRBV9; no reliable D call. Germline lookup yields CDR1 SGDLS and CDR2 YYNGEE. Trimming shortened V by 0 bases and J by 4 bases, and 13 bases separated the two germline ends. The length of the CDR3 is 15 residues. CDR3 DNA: TGTGCCAGCAGCGTAGTGCCAACCAGAGGCTATGGCTACACCTTC. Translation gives CASSVVPTRGYGYTF.

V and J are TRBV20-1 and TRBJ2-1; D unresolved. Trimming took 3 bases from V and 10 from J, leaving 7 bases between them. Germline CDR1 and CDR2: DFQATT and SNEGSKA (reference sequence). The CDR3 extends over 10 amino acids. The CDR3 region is CSARIREQFF. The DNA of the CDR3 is TGCAGTGCTAGGATTCGGGAGCAGTTCTTC.

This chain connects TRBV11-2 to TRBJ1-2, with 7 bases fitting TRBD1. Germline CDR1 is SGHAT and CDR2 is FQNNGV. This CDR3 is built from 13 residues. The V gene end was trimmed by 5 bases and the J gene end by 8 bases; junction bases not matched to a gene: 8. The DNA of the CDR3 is TGTGCCAGCAGCGTTACAGGGGTGGACGGCTACACCTTC. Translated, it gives CASSVTGVDGYTF.

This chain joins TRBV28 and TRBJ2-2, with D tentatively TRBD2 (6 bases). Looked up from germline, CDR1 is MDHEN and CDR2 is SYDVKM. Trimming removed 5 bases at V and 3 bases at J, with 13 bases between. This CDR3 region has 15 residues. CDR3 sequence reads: CASSDGGEDTGELFF. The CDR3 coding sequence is TGTGCCAGCAGTGATGGAGGGGAGGACACCGGGGAGCTGTTTTTT.

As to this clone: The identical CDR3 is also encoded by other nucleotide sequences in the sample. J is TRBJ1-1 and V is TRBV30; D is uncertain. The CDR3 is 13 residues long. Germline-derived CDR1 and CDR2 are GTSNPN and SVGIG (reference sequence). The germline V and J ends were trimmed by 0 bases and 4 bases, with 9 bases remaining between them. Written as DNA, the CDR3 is TGTGCCTGGAGTGTACTCGGGCCCACTGAAGCTTTCTTT. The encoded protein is CAWSVLGPTEAFF.